This TCR beta chain emerged from a study of cytomegalovirus exposure and HLA in healthy donors. The germline gives CDR1 SGHDT, CDR2 YYEEEE. V dropped 0 bases and J dropped 15 bases, with 18 bases sitting between them. There are 14 residues in the CDR3. This clone was counted a single time. Use of 60 Vbeta and 13 Jbeta primers characterized the PCR. This table comes from immunoSEQ multiplex PCR, and its TCRdb copy is limited to in-frame clones, with some not included. This table has 65,000 or so clones, 60% to 80% appearing once. The chain uses TRBV5-6 and TRBJ1-4; D remains ambiguous. The material sequenced was PBMCs. This clonotype was obtained from a woman in her thirties or forties in good health and CMV-seropositive. Here the CDR3 reads CASSLALDDRALFF. In nucleotides, the CDR3 is TGTGCCAGCAGCTTGGCCCTAGACGACCGTGCATTGTTTTTT.